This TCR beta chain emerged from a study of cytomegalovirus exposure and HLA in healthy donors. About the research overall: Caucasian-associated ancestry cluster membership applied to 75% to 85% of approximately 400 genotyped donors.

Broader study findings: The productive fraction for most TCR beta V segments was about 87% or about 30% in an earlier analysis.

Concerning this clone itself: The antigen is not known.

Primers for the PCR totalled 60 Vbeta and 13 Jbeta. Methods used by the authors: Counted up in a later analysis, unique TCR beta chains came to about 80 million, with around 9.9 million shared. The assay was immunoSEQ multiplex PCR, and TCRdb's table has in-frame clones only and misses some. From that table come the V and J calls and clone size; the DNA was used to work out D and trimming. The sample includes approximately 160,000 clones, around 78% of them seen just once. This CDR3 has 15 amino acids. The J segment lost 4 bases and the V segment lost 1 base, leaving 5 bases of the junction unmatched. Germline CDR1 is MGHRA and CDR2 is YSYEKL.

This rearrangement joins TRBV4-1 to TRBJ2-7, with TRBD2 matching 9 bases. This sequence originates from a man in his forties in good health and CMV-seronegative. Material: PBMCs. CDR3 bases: TGCGCCAGCAGCCAAGGGCTAGCGGGAATATACGAGCAGTACTTC. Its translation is CASSQGLAGIYEQYF.